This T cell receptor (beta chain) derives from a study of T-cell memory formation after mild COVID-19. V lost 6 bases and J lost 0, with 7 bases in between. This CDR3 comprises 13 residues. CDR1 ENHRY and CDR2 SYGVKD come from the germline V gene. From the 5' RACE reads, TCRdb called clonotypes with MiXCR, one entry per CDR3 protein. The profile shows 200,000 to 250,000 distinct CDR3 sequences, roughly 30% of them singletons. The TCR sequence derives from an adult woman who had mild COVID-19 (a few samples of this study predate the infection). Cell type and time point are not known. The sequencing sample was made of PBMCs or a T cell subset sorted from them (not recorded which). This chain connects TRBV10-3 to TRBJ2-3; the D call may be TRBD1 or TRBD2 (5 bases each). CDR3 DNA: TGTGCCATCAGCGGGGCGAGCACAGATACGCAGTATTTT. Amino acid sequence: CAISGASTDTQYF.